This T cell receptor (beta chain) was recorded in a study of control samples from healthy donors and cancer patients. The CDR3 spans 14 residues. Per the germline V gene, CDR1 is MNHNY and CDR2 is SVGAGI (reference sequence). The V end lost 0 bases, the J end lost 4 bases, and 10 bases lay between the germline ends. Profiled with immunoSEQ multiplex PCR; TCRdb holds only in-frame clones, not every one. The sample consists of about 12,000 clones, roughly 94% of them appearing once. The sequencing sample was made of PBMCs. The chain combines TRBV6-6 with TRBJ2-7, with D possibly TRBD2 on 6 matching bases. This TCR was sampled from a man in his 70s with head and neck cancer. Here the CDR3 DNA reads TGTGCCAGCAGTTACTCTGCTAGCGCGTACGAGCAGTACTTC. It translates to CASSYSASAYEQYF.